The clone carrying this TCR beta chain was counted many times. These data originate in a study of tumor-infiltrating lymphocytes in oesophageal squamous cell carcinoma. Germline lookup yields CDR1 SGHAT and CDR2 FQNNGV. V dropped 5 bases and J dropped 1; count of bases not matched to a gene: 9. The CDR3 consists of 18 residues. TCRdb re-called the PCR reads with MiXCR, one entry per CDR3 protein. The sample records about 10,000 distinct CDR3 sequences, 58% being singletons. The material sequenced was esophageal tumor tissue. This chain joins TRBV11-2 and TRBJ2-3; TRBD2 matches 13 bases. This TCR derives from a female donor with esophageal squamous cell carcinoma. CDR3 coding DNA: TGTGCCAGCAGCCGCCGGACTAGCGGGAGTTCAGGCACAGATACGCAGTATTTT. Translating it yields CASSRRTSGSSGTDTQYF.